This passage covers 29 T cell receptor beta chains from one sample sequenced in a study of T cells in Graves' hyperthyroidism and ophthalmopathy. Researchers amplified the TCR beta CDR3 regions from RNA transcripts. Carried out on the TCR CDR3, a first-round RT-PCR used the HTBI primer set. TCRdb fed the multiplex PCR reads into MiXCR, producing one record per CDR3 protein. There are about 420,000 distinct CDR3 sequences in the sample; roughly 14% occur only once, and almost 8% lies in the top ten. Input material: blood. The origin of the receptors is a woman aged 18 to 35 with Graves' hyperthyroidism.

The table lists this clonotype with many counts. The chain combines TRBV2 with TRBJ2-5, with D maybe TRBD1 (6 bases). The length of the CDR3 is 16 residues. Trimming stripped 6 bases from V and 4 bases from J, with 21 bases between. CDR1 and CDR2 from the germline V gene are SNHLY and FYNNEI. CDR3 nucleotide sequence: TGTGCCAGCAGGAACTGGGGGCAGGGTGGTATAGAGACCCAGTACTTC. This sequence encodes CASRNWGQGGIETQYF.

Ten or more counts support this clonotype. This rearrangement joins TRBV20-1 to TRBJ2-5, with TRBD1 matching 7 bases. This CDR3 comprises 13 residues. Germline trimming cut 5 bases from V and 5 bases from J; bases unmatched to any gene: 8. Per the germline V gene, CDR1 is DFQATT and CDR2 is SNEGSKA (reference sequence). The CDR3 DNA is TGCAGTGCTGGAAGACAGGGCTGGGAGACCCAGTACTTC. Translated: CSAGRQGWETQYF.

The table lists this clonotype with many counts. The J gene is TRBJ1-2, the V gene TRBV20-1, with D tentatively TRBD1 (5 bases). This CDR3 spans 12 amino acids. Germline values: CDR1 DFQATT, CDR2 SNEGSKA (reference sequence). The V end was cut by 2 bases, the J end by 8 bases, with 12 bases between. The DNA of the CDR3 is TGCAGTGCTAGAAAGACAGATATAGGCTACACCTTC. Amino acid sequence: CSARKTDIGYTF.

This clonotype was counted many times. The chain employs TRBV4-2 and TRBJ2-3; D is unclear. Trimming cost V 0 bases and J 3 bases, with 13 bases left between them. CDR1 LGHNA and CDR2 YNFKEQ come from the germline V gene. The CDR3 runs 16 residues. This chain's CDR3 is CASSQDLVGMTDTQYF. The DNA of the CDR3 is TGTGCCAGCAGCCAAGACCTTGTAGGTATGACAGATACGCAGTATTTT.

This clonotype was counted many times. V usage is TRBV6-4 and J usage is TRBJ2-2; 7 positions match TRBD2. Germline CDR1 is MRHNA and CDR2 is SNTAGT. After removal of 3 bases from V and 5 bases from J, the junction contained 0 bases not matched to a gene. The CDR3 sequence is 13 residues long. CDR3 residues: CASSERETGELFF. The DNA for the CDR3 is TGTGCCAGCAGTGAGCGGGAGACCGGGGAGCTGTTTTTT.

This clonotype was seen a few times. The CDR3 region is CASSWGQGGDYGYTF. The CDR3 coding sequence is TGCGCCAGCAGCTGGGGACAGGGTGGAGACTATGGCTACACCTTC. The V and J genes are TRBV5-1 and TRBJ1-2; TRBD1 matches 9 bases. The V segment lost 3 bases and the J segment 3 bases; nucleotides outside the gene matches: 6. The germline V gene has CDR1 SGHRS and CDR2 YFSETQ. This CDR3 spans 15 amino acids.

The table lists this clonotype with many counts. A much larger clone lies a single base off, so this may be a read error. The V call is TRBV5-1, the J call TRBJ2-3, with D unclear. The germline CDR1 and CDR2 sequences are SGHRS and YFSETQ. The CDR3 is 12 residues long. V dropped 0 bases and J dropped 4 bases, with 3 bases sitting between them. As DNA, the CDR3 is TGCGCCAGCAGCTTGGAGCCAGATACGCAGTATTTT. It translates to CASSLEPDTQYF.

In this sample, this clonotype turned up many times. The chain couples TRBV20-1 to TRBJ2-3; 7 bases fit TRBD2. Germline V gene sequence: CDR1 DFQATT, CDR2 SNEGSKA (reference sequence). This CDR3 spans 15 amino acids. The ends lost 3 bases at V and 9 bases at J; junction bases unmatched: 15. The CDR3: CSASPRLAPVNTQYF. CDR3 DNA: TGCAGTGCTAGCCCTAGACTAGCCCCAGTCAACACGCAGTATTTT.

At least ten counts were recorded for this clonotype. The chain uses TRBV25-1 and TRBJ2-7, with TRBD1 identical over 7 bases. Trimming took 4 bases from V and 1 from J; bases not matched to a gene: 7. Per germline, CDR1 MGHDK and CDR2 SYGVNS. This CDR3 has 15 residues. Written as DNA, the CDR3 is TGTGCCAGCAGTGTCCGGGACAGACCTTCCTACGAGCAGTACTTC. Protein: CASSVRDRPSYEQYF.

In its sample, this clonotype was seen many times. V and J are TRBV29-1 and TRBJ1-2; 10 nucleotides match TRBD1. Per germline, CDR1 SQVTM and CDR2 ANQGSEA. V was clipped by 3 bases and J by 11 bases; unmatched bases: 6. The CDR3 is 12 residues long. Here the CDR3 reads CSVDRTGGGYTF. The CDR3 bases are TGCAGCGTTGATCGGACAGGGGGAGGTTACACCTTC.

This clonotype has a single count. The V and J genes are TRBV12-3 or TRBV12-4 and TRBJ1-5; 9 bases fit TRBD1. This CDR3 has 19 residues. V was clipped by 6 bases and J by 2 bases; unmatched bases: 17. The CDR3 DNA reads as TGTGCCAGCAGCCAAAGCGGACAGGGGAGTGGATATGGCAATCAGCCCCAGCATTTT. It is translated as CASSQSGQGSGYGNQPQHF.

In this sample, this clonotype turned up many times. CDR3 bases: TGTGCCAGCAGTTCAAACCCGGGACTAGCGGGGGGAGAGACCCAGTACTTC. Its translation is CASSSNPGLAGGETQYF. The chain uses TRBV27 and TRBJ2-5; 15 bases map to TRBD2. CDR3 length: 17 residues. With V trimmed by 4 bases and J by 4 bases, 7 bases remained unmatched. CDR1 and CDR2 from the germline V gene are MNHEY and SMNVEV (reference sequence).

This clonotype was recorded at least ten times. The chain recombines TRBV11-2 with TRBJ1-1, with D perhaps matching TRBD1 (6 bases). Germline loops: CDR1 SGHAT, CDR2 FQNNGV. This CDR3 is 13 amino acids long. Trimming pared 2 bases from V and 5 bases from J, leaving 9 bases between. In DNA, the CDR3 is TGTGCCAGCAGCTTAAATCAGGGGACTGAAGCTTTCTTT. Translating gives CASSLNQGTEAFF. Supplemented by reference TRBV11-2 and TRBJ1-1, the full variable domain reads EAGVAQSPRYKIIEKRQSVAFWCNPISGHATLYWYQQILGQGPKLLIQFQNNGVVDDSQLPKDRFSAERLKGVDSTLKIQPAKLEDSAVYLCASSLNQGTEAFFGQGTRLTVV.

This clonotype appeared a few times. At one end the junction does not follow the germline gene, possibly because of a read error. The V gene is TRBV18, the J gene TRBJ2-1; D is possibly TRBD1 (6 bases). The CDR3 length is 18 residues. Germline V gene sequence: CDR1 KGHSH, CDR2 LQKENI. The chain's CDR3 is CASSPHILAGGSYNEQLF. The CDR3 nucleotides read TGTGCCAGCTCTCCCCATATCTTGGCTGGGGGCTCCTACAATGAGCAGCTCTTC.

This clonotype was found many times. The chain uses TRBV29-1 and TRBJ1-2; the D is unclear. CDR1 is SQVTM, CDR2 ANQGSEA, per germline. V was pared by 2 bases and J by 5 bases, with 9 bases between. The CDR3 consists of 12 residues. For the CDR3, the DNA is TGCAGCGTTGAACTTGTTGCTTATGGCTACACCTTC. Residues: CSVELVAYGYTF.

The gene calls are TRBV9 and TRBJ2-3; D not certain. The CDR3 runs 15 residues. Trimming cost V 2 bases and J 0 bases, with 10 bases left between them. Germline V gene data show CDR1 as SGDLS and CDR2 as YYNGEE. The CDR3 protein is CASSVSTTSTDTQYF. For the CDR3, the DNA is TGTGCCAGCAGCGTCAGCACTACTAGCACAGATACGCAGTATTTT.

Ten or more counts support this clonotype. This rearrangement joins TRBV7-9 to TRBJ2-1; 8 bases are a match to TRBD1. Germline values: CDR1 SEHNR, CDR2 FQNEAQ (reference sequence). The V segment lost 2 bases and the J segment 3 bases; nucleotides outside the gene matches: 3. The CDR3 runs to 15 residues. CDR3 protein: CASSLKGQVYNEQFF. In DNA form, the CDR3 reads TGTGCCAGCAGCTTAAAGGGACAGGTCTACAATGAGCAGTTCTTC.

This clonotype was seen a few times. DNA of the CDR3: TGTGCCAGCAGTTTAGAGGGGGCGGGGAGCGAGCAGTACTTC. Translating it yields CASSLEGAGSEQYF. The genes are TRBV27 and TRBJ2-7; maybe TRBD1 (7 bases). Germline V gene data show CDR1 as MNHEY and CDR2 as SMNVEV (reference sequence). The CDR3 runs to 14 residues. The V and J ends lost 2 bases and 6 bases respectively, with 14 bases between them.

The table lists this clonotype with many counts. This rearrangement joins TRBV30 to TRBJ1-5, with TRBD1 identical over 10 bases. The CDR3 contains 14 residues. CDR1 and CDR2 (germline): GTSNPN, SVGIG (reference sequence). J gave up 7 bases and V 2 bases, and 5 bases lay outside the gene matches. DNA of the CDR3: TGTGCCTGGAGTAACGGACAGGGGGGCCAGCCCCAGCATTTT. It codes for CAWSNGQGGQPQHF.

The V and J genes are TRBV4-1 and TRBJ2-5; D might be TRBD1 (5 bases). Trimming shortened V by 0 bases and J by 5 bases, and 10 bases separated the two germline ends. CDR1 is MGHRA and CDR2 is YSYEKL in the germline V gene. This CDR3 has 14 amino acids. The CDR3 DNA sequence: TGCGCCAGCAGCCAAGATGCAGGGCTGGAGACCCAGTACTTC. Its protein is CASSQDAGLETQYF.

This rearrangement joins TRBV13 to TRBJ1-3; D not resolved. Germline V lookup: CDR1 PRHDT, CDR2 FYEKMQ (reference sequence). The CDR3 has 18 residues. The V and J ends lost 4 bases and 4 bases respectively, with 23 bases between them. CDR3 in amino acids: CASSSRQPFPLWGNTIYF. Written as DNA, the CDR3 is TGTGCCAGCAGCTCCCGGCAGCCATTCCCCCTGTGGGGAAACACCATATATTTT.

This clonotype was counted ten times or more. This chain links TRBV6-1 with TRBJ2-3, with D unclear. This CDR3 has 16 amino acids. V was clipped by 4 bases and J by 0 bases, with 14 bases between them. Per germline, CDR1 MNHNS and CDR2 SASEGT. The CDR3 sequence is CASSAFTGPSTDTQYF. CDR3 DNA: TGTGCCAGCAGTGCCTTTACCGGGCCTAGCACAGATACGCAGTATTTT.

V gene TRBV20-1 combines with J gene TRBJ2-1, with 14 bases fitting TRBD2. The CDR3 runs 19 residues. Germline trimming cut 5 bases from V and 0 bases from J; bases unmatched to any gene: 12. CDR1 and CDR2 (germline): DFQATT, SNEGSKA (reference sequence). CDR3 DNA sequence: TGCAGTGCTTTATCGACTAGCGGGGGGGCAGCCTACTCCTACAATGAGCAGTTCTTC. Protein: CSALSTSGGAAYSYNEQFF.

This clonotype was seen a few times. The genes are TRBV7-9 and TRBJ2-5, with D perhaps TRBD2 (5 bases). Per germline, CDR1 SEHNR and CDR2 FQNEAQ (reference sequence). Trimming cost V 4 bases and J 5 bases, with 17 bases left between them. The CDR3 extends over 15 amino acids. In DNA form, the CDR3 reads TGTGCCAGCAGCTCCCGGACTGAAAGCTGGGAGACCCAGTACTTC. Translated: CASSSRTESWETQYF.

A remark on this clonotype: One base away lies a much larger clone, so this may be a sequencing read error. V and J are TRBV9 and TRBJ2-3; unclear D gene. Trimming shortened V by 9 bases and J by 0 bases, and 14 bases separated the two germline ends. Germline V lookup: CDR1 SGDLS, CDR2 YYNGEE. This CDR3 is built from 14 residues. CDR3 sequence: CANSATASTDTQYF. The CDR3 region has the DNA TGTGCCAACAGTGCAACCGCTAGCACAGATACGCAGTATTTT.

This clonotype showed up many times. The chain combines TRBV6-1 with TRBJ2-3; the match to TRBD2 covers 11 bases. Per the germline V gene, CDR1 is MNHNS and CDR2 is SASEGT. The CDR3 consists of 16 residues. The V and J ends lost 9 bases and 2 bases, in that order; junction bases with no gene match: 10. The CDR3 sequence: CASNSGGGSNTDTQYF. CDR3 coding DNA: TGTGCCAGTAATAGCGGGGGGGGTTCGAACACAGATACGCAGTATTTT.

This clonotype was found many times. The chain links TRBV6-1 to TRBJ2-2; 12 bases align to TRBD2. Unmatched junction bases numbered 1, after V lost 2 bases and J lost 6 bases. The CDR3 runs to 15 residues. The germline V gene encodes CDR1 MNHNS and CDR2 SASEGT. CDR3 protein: CASSELAGGPGELFF. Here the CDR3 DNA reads TGTGCCAGCAGTGAACTAGCGGGGGGGCCCGGGGAGCTGTTTTTT.

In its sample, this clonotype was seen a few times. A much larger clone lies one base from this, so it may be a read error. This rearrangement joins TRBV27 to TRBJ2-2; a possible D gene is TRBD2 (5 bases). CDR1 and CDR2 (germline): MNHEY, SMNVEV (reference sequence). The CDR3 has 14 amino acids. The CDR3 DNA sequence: TGTGCCAGCAGTCTCGCCTCGAGGACCGGGGAGCTGTCTTTT. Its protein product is CASSLASRTGELSF.

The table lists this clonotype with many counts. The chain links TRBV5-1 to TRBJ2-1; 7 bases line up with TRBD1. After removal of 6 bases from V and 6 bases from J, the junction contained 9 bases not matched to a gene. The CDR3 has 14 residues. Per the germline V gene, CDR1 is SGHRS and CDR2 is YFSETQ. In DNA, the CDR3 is TGCGCCAGCAACCAGGGACAGACCCCCAATGAGCAGTTCTTC. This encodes CASNQGQTPNEQFF.